This T cell receptor (beta chain) was obtained from a study of T cell responses to AZD1222 COVID-19 vaccine. Only one count was recorded for this clone. Its antigen is not known. Study-wide results and limits: It should be noted that donors were predominantly white British and more often female, and clonal diversity was possibly underestimated. Two AZD1222 doses significantly raised spike-specific TCR breadth and depth over controls. Only six AZD1222 recipients tested seropositive at baseline.

Per germline, CDR1 MNHEY and CDR2 SVGAGI. The CDR3 extends over 13 amino acids. V dropped 6 bases and J dropped 8 bases, with 16 bases sitting between them. Method: immunoSEQ multiplex PCR; TCRdb's copy keeps in-frame clones and lacks some. The sample includes about 88,000 clones, around 90% of them seen just once. Sample: peripheral blood, taken on day 0 of AZD1222 vaccination. This chain joins TRBV6-5 and TRBJ1-2; D is possibly TRBD1 (6 bases). This clonotype was sampled from an adult in good health. The CDR3 here is CASSRDGGYGYTF. CDR3 nucleotides: TGTGCCAGCAGCCGAGATGGGGGCTACGGCTACACCTTC.